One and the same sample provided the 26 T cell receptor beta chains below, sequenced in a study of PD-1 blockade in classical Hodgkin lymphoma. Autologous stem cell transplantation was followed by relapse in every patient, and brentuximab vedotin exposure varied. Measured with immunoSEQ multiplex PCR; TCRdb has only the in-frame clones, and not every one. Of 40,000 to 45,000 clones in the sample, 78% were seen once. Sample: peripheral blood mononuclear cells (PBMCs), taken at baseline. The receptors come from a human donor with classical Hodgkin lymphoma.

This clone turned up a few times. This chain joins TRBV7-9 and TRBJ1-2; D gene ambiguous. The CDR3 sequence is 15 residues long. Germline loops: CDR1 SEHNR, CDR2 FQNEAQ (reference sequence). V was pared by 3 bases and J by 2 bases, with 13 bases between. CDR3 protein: CASSLLEGGNYGYTF. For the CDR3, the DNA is TGTGCCAGCAGCTTGTTGGAGGGTGGGAACTATGGCTACACCTTC.

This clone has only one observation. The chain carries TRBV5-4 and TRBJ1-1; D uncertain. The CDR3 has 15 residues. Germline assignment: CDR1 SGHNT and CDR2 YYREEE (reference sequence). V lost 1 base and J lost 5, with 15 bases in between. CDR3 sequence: CASSLNHSPGTEAFF. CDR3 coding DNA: TGTGCCAGCAGCTTGAATCACAGCCCTGGGACTGAAGCTTTCTTT.

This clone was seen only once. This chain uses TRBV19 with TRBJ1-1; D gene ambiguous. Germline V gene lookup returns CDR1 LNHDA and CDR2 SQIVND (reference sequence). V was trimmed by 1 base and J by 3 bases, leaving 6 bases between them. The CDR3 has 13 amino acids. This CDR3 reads CASSIGVDTEAFF. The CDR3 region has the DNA TGTGCCAGTAGTATAGGTGTGGACACTGAAGCTTTCTTT.

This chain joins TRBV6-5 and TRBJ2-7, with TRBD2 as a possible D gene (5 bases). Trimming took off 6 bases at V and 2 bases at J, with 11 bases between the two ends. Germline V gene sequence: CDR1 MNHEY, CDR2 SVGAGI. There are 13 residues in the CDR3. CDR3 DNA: TGTGCCAGCAGGAACGGGATACCCTACGAGCAGTACTTC. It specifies CASRNGIPYEQYF.

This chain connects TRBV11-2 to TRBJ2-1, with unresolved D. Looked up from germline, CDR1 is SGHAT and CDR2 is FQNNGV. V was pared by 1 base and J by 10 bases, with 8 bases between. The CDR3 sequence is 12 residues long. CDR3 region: CASSLVKAEQFF. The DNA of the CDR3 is TGTGCCAGCAGCTTAGTAAAGGCCGAGCAGTTCTTC. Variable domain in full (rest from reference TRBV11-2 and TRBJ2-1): EAGVAQSPRYKIIEKRQSVAFWCNPISGHATLYWYQQILGQGPKLLIQFQNNGVVDDSQLPKDRFSAERLKGVDSTLKIQPAKLEDSAVYLCASSLVKAEQFFGPGTRLTVL.

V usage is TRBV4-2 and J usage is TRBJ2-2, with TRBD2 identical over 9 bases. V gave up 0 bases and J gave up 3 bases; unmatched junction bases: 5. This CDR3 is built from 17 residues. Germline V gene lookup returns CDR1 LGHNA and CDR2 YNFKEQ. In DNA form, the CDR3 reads TGTGCCAGCAGCCAAGATCGAGCGGGGGGCTACACCGGGGAGCTGTTTTTT. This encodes CASSQDRAGGYTGELFF.

CDR3 sequence reads: CASRLGQGAGEQYF. The CDR3 DNA sequence: TGTGCCAGCAGACTGGGGCAGGGGGCGGGTGAGCAGTACTTC. This chain connects TRBV2 to TRBJ2-7; 8 positions match TRBD1. The CDR3 runs 14 residues. In germline, CDR1 is SNHLY, CDR2 FYNNEI. V lost 6 bases to trimming and J lost 7 bases; unmatched junction nucleotides: 11.

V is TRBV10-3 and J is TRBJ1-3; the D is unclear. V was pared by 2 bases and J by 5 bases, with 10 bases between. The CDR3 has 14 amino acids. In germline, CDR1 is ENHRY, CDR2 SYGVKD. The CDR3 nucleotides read TGTGCCATCAGTGAGGGCAGTGACCGAAACACCATATATTTT. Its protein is CAISEGSDRNTIYF.

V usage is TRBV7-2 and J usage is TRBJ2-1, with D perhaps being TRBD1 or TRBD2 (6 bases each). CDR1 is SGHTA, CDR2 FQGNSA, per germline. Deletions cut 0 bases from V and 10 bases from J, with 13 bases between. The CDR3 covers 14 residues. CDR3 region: CASSLALLGGEQFF. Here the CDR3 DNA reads TGTGCCAGCAGCTTAGCGCTATTGGGGGGCGAGCAGTTCTTC. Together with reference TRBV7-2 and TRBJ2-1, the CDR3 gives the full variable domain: GAGVSQSPSNKVTEKGKDVELRCDPISGHTALYWYRQSLGQGLEFLIYFQGNSAPDKSGLPSDRFSAERTGGSVSTLTIQRTQQEDSAVYLCASSLALLGGEQFFGPGTRLTVL.

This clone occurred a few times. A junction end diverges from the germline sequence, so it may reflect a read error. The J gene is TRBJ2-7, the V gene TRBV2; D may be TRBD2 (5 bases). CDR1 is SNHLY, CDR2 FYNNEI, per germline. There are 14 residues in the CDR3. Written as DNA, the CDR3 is TGTGCCAGCAGAGAAGTTAACGGGGCCTACGAGCAGTACTTC. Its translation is CASREVNGAYEQYF.

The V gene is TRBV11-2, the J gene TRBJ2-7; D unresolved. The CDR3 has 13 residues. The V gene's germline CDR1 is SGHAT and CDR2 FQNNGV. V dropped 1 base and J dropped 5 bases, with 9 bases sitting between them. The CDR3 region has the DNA TGTGCCAGCAGCTTAGCCCGGGTTGACGAGCAGTACTTC. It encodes CASSLARVDEQYF.

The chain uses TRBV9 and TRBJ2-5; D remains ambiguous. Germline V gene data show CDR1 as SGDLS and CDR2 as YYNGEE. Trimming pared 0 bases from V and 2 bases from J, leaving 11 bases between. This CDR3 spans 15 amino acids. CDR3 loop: CASSVGVGLQETQYF. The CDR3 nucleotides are TGTGCCAGCAGCGTAGGCGTCGGCCTACAAGAGACCCAGTACTTC.

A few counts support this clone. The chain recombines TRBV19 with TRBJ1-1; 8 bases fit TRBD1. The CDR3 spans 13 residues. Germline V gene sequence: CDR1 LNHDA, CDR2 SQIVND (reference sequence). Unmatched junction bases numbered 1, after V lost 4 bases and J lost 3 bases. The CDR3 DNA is TGTGCCAGTAGTAAGACAGGGGACACTGAAGCTTTCTTT. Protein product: CASSKTGDTEAFF.

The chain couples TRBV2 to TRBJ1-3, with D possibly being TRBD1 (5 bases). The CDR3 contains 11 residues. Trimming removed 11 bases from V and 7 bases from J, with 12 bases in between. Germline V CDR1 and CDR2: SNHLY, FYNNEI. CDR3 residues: CAGTIRNTIYF. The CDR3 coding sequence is TGTGCCGGGACGATAAGGAACACCATATATTTT.

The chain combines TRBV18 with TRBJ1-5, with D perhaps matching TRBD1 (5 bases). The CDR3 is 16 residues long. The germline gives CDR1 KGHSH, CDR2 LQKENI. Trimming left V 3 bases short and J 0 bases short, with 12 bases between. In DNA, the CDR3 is TGTGCCAGCTCACCCTGGACACCAGATAGCAATCAGCCCCAGCATTTT. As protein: CASSPWTPDSNQPQHF. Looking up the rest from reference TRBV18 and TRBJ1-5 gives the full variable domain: NAGVMQNPRHLVRRRGQEARLRCSPMKGHSHVYWYRQLPEEGLKFMVYLQKENIIDESGMPKERFSAEFPKEGPSILRIQQVVRGDSAAYFCASSPWTPDSNQPQHFGDGTRLSIL.

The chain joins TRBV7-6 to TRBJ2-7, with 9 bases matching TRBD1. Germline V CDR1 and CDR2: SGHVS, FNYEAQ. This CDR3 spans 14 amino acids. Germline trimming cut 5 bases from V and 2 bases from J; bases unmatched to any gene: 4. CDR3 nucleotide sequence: TGTGCCAGCAGCCCAAGGACAGGGGCCTACGAGCAGTACTTC. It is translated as CASSPRTGAYEQYF.

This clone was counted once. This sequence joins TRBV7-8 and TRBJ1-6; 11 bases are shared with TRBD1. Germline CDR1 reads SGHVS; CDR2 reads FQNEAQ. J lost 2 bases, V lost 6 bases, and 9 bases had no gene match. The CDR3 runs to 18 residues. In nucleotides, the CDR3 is TGTGCCAGCAGGGGTCGGACAGGGGGCGATCCCTATAATTCACCCCTCCACTTT. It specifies CASRGRTGGDPYNSPLHF.

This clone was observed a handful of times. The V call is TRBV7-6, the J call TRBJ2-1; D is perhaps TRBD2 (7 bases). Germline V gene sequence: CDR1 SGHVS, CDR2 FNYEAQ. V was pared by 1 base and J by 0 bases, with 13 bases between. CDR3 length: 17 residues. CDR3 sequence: CASSLGVRGASYNEQFF. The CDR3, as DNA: TGTGCCAGCAGCTTAGGGGTTCGGGGGGCCTCCTACAATGAGCAGTTCTTC.

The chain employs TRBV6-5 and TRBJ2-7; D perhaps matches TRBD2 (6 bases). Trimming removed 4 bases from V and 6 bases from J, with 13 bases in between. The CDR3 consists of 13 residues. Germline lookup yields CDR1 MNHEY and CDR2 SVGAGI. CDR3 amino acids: CASSSTSLFEQYF. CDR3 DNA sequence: TGTGCCAGCAGTTCGACTAGTTTGTTCGAGCAGTACTTC.

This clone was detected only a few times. CDR3 sequence: CATSRRGQRASGPTDTQYF. The DNA for the CDR3 is TGTGCCACCAGCAGGAGAGGGCAACGGGCTAGCGGACCTACAGATACGCAGTATTTT. The chain couples TRBV15 to TRBJ2-3; 7 nucleotides agree with TRBD2. The CDR3 covers 19 residues. The V gene end was trimmed by 3 bases and the J gene end by 3 bases; junction bases not matched to a gene: 18. Germline V lookup: CDR1 LNHNV, CDR2 YYDKDF (reference sequence).

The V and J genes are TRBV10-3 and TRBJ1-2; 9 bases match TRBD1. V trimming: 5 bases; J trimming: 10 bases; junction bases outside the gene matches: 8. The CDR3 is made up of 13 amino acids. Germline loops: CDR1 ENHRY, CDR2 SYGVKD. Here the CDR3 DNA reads TGTGCCATCAGTCCCGGGACAGGGTTTGTCTACACCTTC. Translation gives CAISPGTGFVYTF.

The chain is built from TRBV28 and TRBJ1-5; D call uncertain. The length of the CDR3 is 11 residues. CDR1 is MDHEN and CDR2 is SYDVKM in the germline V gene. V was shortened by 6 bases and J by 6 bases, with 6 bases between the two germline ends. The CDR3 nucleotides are TGTGCCAGCAGCACCATTCAGCCCCAGCATTTT. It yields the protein CASSTIQPQHF.

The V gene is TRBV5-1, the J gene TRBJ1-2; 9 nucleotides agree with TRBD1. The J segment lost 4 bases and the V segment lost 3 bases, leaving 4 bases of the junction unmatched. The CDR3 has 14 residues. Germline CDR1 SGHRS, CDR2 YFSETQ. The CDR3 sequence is CASSWGQGLYGYTF. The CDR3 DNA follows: TGCGCCAGCAGCTGGGGACAGGGTCTCTATGGCTACACCTTC.

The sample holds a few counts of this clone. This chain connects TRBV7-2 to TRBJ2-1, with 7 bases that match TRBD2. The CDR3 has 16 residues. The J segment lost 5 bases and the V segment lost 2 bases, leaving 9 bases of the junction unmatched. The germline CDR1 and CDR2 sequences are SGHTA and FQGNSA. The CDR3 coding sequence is TGTGCCAGCAGCTTAAGTGCGGTTGCGGGGGACAATGAGCAGTTCTTC. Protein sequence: CASSLSAVAGDNEQFF.

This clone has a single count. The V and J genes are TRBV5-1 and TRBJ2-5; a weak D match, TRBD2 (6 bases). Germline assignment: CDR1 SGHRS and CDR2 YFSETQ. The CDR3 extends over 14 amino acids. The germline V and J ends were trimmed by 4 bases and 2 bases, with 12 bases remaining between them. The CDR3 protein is CASSRGDWQETQYF. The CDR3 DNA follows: TGCGCCAGCAGCCGCGGGGACTGGCAAGAGACCCAGTACTTC.

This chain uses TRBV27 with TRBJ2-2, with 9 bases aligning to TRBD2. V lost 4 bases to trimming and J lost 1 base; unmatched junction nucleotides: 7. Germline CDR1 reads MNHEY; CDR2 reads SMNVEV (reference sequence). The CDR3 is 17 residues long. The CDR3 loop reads CASSWITSGRNTGELFF. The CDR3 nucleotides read TGTGCCAGCAGTTGGATCACTAGCGGGCGGAACACCGGGGAGCTGTTTTTT.